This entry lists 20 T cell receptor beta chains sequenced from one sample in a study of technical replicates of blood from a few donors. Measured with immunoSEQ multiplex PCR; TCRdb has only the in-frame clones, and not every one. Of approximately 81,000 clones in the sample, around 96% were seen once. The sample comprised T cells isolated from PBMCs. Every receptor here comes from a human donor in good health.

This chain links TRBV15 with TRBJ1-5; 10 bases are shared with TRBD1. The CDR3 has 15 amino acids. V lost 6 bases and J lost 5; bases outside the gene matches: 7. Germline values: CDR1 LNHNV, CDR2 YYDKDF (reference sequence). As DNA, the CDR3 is TGTGCCACCAGACTTGACAGGGGGCCATATCAGCCCCAGCATTTT. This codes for CATRLDRGPYQPQHF.

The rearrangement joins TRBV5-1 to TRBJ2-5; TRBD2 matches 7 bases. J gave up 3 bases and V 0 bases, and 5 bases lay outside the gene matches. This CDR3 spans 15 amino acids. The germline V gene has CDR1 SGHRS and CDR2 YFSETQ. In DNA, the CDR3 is TGCGCCAGCAGCTTGGCAAGCGGGGAAGAAGAGACCCAGTACTTC. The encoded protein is CASSLASGEEETQYF.

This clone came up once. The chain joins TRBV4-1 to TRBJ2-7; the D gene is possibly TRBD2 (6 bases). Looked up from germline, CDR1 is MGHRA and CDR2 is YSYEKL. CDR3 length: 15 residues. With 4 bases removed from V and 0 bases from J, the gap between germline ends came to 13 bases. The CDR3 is CASSPGGGSSYEQYF. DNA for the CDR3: TGCGCCAGCAGCCCCGGTGGGGGGAGCTCCTACGAGCAGTACTTC.

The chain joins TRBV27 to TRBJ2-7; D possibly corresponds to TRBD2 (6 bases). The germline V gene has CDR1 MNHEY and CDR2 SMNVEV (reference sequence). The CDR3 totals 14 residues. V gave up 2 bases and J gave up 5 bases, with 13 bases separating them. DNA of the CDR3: TGTGCCAGCAGTTTACGCGGGATTATCAACGAGCAGTACTTC. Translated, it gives CASSLRGIINEQYF.

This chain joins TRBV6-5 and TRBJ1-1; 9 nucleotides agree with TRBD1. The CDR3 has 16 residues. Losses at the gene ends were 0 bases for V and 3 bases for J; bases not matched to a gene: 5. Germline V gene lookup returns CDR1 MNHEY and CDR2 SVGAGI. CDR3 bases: TGTGCCAGCAGTTACTCTTCGTGGACAGGGGACACTGAAGCTTTCTTT. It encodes CASSYSSWTGDTEAFF.

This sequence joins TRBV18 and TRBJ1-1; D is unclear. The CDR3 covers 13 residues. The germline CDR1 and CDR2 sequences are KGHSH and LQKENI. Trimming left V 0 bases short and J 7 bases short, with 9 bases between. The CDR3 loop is CASSPPLQVEAFF. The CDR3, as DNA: TGTGCCAGCTCACCACCCCTGCAGGTTGAAGCTTTCTTT.

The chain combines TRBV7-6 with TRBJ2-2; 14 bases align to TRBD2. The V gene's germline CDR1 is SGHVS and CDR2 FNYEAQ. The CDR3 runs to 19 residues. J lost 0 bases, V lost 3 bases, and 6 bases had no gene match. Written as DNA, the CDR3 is TGTGCCAGCAGCTTCGGGACTAGCGGGGGCCACTCGAACACCGGGGAGCTGTTTTTT. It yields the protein CASSFGTSGGHSNTGELFF.

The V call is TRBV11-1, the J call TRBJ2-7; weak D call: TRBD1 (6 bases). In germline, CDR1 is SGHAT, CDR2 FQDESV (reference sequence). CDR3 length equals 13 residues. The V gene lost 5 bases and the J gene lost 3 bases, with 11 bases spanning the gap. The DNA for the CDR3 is TGTGCCAGCAGCATCGGGACACACTACGAGCAGTACTTC. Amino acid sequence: CASSIGTHYEQYF.

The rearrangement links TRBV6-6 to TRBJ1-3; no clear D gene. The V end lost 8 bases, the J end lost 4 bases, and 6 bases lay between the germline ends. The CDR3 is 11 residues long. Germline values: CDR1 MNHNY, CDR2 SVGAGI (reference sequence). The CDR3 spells CASGGGNTIYF. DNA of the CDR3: TGTGCCAGCGGAGGGGGAAACACCATATATTTT.

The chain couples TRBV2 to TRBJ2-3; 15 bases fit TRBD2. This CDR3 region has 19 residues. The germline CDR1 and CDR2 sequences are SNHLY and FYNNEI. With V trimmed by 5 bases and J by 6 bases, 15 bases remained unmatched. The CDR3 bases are TGTGCCAGCAGTACGCCGGGACTAGCGGGAGGACCTCTGAGGGATACGCAGTATTTT. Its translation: CASSTPGLAGGPLRDTQYF. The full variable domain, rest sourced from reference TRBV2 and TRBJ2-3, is EPEVTQTPSHQVTQMGQEVILRCVPISNHLYFYWYRQILGQKVEFLVSFYNNEISEKSEIFDDQFSVERPDGSNFTLKIRSTKLEDSAMYFCASSTPGLAGGPLRDTQYFGPGTRLTVL.

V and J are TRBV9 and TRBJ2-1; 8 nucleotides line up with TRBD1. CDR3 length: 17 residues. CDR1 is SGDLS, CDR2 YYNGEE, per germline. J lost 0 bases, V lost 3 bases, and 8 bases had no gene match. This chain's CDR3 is CASSGLETGASYNEQFF. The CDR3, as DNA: TGTGCCAGCAGCGGCTTGGAGACAGGGGCCTCCTACAATGAGCAGTTCTTC.

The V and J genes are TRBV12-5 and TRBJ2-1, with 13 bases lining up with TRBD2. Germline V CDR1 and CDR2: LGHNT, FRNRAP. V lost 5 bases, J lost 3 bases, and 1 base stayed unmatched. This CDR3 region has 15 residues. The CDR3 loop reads CASGGLAGVYNEQFF. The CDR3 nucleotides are TGTGCTAGTGGTGGACTAGCGGGAGTCTACAATGAGCAGTTCTTC.

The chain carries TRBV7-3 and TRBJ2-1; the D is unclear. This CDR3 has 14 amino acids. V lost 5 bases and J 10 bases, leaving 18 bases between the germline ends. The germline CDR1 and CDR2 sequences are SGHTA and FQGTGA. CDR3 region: CASSPTTGPGEQFF. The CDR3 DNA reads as TGTGCCAGCAGCCCGACGACTGGCCCCGGGGAGCAGTTCTTC.

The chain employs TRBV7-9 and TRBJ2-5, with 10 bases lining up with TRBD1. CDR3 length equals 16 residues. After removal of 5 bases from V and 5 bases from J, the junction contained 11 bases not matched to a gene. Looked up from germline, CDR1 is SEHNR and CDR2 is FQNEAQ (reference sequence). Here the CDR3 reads CASSTGTGVPGETQYF. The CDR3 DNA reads TGTGCCAGCAGCACCGGGACAGGGGTCCCGGGGGAGACCCAGTACTTC.

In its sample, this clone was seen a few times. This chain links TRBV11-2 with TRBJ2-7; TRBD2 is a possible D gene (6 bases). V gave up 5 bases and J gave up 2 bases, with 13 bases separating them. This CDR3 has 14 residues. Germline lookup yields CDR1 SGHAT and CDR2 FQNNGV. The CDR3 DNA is TGTGCCAGCAGCCGCGAGGTAGCGGCCTACGAGCAGTACTTC. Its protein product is CASSREVAAYEQYF.

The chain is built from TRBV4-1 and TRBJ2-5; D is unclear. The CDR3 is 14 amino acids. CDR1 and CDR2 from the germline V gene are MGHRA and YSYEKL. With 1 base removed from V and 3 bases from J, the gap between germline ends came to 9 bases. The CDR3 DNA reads TGCGCCAGCAGCCAAGGGGCTCAGGAAGAGACCCAGTACTTC. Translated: CASSQGAQEETQYF.

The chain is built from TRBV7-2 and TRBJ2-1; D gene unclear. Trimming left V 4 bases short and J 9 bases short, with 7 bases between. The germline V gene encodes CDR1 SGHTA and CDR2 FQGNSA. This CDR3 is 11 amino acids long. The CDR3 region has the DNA TGTGCCAGCAGCTACGGTATTGAGCAGTTCTTC. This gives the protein CASSYGIEQFF.

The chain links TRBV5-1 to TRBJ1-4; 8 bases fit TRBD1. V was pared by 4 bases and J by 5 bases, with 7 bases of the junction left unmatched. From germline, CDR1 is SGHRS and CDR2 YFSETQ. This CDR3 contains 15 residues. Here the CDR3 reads CASSNQGALNEKLFF. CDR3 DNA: TGCGCCAGCAGCAATCAGGGGGCCCTAAATGAAAAACTGTTTTTT.

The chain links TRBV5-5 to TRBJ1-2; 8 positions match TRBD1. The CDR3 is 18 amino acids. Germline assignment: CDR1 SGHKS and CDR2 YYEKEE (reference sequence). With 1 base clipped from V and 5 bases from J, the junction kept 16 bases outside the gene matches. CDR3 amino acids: CASSLRSGTGGKEYGYTF. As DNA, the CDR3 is TGTGCCAGCAGCTTGAGAAGCGGCACAGGGGGGAAAGAATATGGCTACACCTTC.

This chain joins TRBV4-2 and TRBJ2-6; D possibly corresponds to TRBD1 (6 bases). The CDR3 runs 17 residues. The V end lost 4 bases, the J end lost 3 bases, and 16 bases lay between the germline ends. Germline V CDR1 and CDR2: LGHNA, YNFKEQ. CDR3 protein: CASSPSPVQGGANVLTF. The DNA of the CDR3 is TGTGCCAGCAGCCCCTCCCCCGTACAGGGTGGGGCCAACGTCCTGACTTTC.